This TCR beta chain was captured in a study of CD8+CD57+ T cells in acquired aplastic anemia. Study as a whole: The DNA of sorted CD4+ and CD8+ cells averaged around 3.2 ug.

Whoever was chosen for sequencing had shown CD8+CD57+ cell expansion by flow cytometry. No therapy was given to patients before blood sampling. As concerns this clonotype: The antigen is undetermined.

Genomic DNA constituted the template upon which TCR beta VDJ and CDR3 profiling was performed. Each CDR3 protein gets one entry after TCRdb re-called the reads with MiXCR. The sample shows about 98,000 distinct CDR3 sequences, approximately 73% of them seen only once. Study-level points and caveats: The number of CD8+ CDR3 sequences shared by patients and controls was roughly 31.

The V gene end was trimmed by 2 bases and the J gene end by 8 bases; junction bases not matched to a gene: 11. CDR3 length: 15 residues. In germline, CDR1 is SGHTA, CDR2 FQGNSA. Source material: sorted CD4+, CD8+, or CD8+CD57+ T cells (not recorded which) from PBMCs. V gene TRBV7-2 combines with J gene TRBJ1-2, with 7 bases aligning to TRBD1. The source is a human donor with aplastic anemia. CDR3 region: CASSLTYNQGGGYTF. The DNA for the CDR3 is TGTGCCAGCAGCTTAACTTATAATCAGGGGGGCGGCTACACCTTC.